This T cell receptor (beta chain) was obtained from a study of blood T cell repertoires in COVID-19. The CDR3 spans 15 residues. V trimming: 4 bases; J trimming: 4 bases; junction bases outside the gene matches: 6. CDR1 LGHNA and CDR2 YSLEER come from the germline V gene. Profiled with immunoSEQ multiplex PCR; TCRdb holds only in-frame clones, not every one. This sample carries roughly 200,000 clones, roughly 75% of them seen once, and the ten largest clones take 6% to 7.5%. This sequence joins TRBV4-3 and TRBJ1-3; the match to TRBD1 covers 8 bases. Specimen: peripheral blood. The origin of this receptor is a man between 65 and 80 years old with active or convalescent COVID-19. The CDR3 reads CASSPTRDRGNTIYF. The CDR3 coding sequence is TGCGCCAGCAGCCCGACCCGGGACAGGGGAAACACCATATATTTT.